These 19 T cell receptor beta chains were all obtained from the same sample, sequenced in a study of blood T cell repertoires in COVID-19. TCRdb's copy holds only in-frame clones and misses some; the assay was immunoSEQ multiplex PCR. The table has under 250,000 clones, approximately 83% seen once. The sequencing input was peripheral blood. The receptors come from a man under 40 who had recovered from COVID-19.

The chain links TRBV3-1 (or the pseudogene TRBV3-2) to TRBJ1-6; D ambiguous. CDR1 is LGHDT, CDR2 YNNKEL, per germline (reference sequence). With 4 bases removed from V and 13 bases from J, the gap between germline ends came to 11 bases. The CDR3 is 12 residues long. The DNA for the CDR3 is TGTGCCAGCAGCCTGGAGTTTCGGCCCCTCCACTTT. It codes for CASSLEFRPLHF.

The rearrangement joins TRBV5-1 to TRBJ1-2, with 7 positions matching TRBD1. Germline CDR1 and CDR2: SGHRS and YFSETQ. The CDR3 runs 14 residues. Losses at the gene ends were 4 bases for V and 6 bases for J; bases not matched to a gene: 9. The CDR3 DNA follows: TGCGCCAGCAGCGGCGCCGGGACAGAGGATGGCTACACCTTC. The encoded protein is CASSGAGTEDGYTF.

The chain uses TRBV19 and TRBJ1-1, with D perhaps TRBD1 (5 bases). Germline lookup yields CDR1 LNHDA and CDR2 SQIVND (reference sequence). V dropped 5 bases and J dropped 0 bases, with 16 bases sitting between them. The CDR3 is 16 amino acids. The CDR3 bases are TGTGCCAGTAGTGGGGTCTCAGGAGGGGTGAACACTGAAGCTTTCTTT. Its translation: CASSGVSGGVNTEAFF.

J is TRBJ1-6 and V is TRBV10-3; D gene ambiguous. The germline CDR1 and CDR2 sequences are ENHRY and SYGVKD. With 2 bases removed from V and 6 bases from J, the gap between germline ends came to 8 bases. The CDR3 runs 14 residues. CDR3 coding DNA: TGTGCCATCAGTGAGGGACTGGGTAATTCACCCCTCCACTTT. It specifies CAISEGLGNSPLHF.

This clone was picked up one time. V and J are TRBV20-1 and TRBJ1-2, with 9 positions matching TRBD1. From germline, CDR1 is DFQATT and CDR2 SNEGSKA (reference sequence). V shed 3 bases, J shed 3 bases, and the junction held 26 bases outside the gene matches. This CDR3 comprises 21 residues. The CDR3 spells CSASNYLTYRDREGGDYGYTF. The CDR3 DNA is TGCAGTGCTAGTAACTACCTTACGTATCGGGACAGGGAGGGTGGAGACTATGGCTACACCTTC.

The chain links TRBV29-1 to TRBJ1-1; D is possibly TRBD1 (6 bases). This CDR3 contains 13 residues. Deletions cut 2 bases from V and 1 base from J, with 8 bases between. The germline gives CDR1 SQVTM, CDR2 ANQGSEA. In DNA, the CDR3 is TGCAGCGTTGAATGGACAGAGAACACTGAAGCTTTCTTT. This translates into CSVEWTENTEAFF.

Details on this clone: An end of the junction differs from the germline gene, which may be a read error. The chain links TRBV28 to TRBJ2-5; 13 positions match TRBD2. Germline V gene data show CDR1 as MDHEN and CDR2 as SYDVKM. This CDR3 is 14 amino acids long. The CDR3 loop is CASSSGLAGPLPDF. For the CDR3, the DNA is TGTGCCAGCAGCTCGGGACTAGCGGGGCCCTTACCGGACTTC.

The CDR3 loop reads CASIPGQGVGFAGANVLTF. CDR3 coding DNA: TGTGCCAGCATTCCGGGACAGGGTGTTGGGTTCGCTGGGGCCAACGTCCTGACTTTC. The V call is TRBV28, the J call TRBJ2-6, with 9 bases aligning to TRBD1. Germline V lookup: CDR1 MDHEN, CDR2 SYDVKM. The CDR3 is made up of 19 amino acids. Trimming cost V 7 bases and J 2 bases; bases outside gene matches: 15.

This chain links TRBV9 with TRBJ2-6; D is possibly TRBD2 (6 bases). This CDR3 has 18 residues. Germline-derived CDR1 and CDR2 are SGDLS and YYNGEE. Trimming took off 4 bases at V and 0 bases at J, with 17 bases between the two ends. The CDR3 sequence: CASSLMGGRGSGANVLTF. DNA for the CDR3: TGTGCCAGCAGCCTCATGGGGGGAAGAGGCTCTGGGGCCAACGTCCTGACTTTC.

This sequence joins TRBV9 and TRBJ2-1; a weak D match, TRBD1 (6 bases). The CDR3 runs 15 residues. The V end was cut by 0 bases, the J end by 5 bases, with 12 bases between. CDR1 and CDR2 (germline): SGDLS, YYNGEE. The CDR3 nucleotides are TGTGCCAGCAGCGTAGGGCAGGGGAGCCACAATGAGCAGTTCTTC. This sequence encodes CASSVGQGSHNEQFF.

V is TRBV7-8 and J is TRBJ2-3, with 11 bases identical to TRBD2. Germline assignment: CDR1 SGHVS and CDR2 FQNEAQ. J gave up 2 bases and V 1 base, and 5 bases lay outside the gene matches. CDR3 length equals 17 residues. CDR3 region: CASSLGASGGLTDTQYF. As DNA, the CDR3 is TGTGCCAGCAGCTTAGGGGCTAGCGGGGGGCTCACAGATACGCAGTATTTT.

This clone was counted once. Other nucleotide sequences in the sample specify the same CDR3. V and J are TRBV6-1 and TRBJ1-1, with TRBD1 matching 8 bases. Trimming at V came to 2 bases and at J to 4 bases, leaving 3 bases not matched to a gene. Germline V CDR1 and CDR2: MNHNS, SASEGT. The CDR3 totals 14 residues. The CDR3, as DNA: TGTGCCAGCAGTGAACCAACAGGGGGCACTGAAGCTTTCTTT. Translated, it gives CASSEPTGGTEAFF.

This clone appeared a few times. The rearrangement links TRBV10-3 to TRBJ1-5; unclear D gene. Germline assignment: CDR1 ENHRY and CDR2 SYGVKD. The CDR3 consists of 14 residues. V was clipped by 4 bases and J by 3 bases, with 10 bases between them. The DNA for the CDR3 is TGTGCCATCAGTGGCGGGGATGCCAATCAGCCCCAGCATTTT. It encodes CAISGGDANQPQHF.

This chain joins TRBV6-1 and TRBJ2-2; the match to TRBD2 covers 10 bases. V lost 4 bases and J lost 2; bases outside the gene matches: 7. The CDR3 loop spans 17 amino acids. Germline V CDR1 and CDR2: MNHNS, SASEGT. This CDR3 reads CASSGVAGGVNTGELFF. In DNA form, the CDR3 reads TGTGCCAGCAGTGGAGTAGCGGGGGGCGTCAACACCGGGGAGCTGTTTTTT.

The V and J genes are TRBV5-1 and TRBJ2-3; D perhaps matches TRBD1 (5 bases). The germline gives CDR1 SGHRS, CDR2 YFSETQ. The CDR3 consists of 13 residues. Trimming took 0 bases from V and 5 from J, leaving 7 bases between them. CDR3 region: CASSLAQGDTQYF. In DNA form, the CDR3 reads TGCGCCAGCAGCTTGGCGCAGGGAGATACGCAGTATTTT. Full variable domain (rest looked up from reference TRBV5-1 and TRBJ2-3): KAGVTQTPRYLIKTRGQQVTLSCSPISGHRSVSWYQQTPGQGLQFLFEYFSETQRNKGNFPGRFSGRQFSNSRSEMNVSTLELGDSALYLCASSLAQGDTQYFGPGTRLTVL.

The chain combines TRBV3-1 (or the pseudogene TRBV3-2) with TRBJ2-1; 10 bases are a match to TRBD2. CDR1 is LGHDT and CDR2 is YNNKEL in the germline V gene (reference sequence). CDR3 length equals 14 residues. J gave up 6 bases and V 1 base, and 0 bases lay outside the gene matches. CDR3 sequence: CASSQGTSGNEQFF. CDR3 DNA sequence: TGTGCCAGCAGCCAAGGGACTAGCGGCAATGAGCAGTTCTTC.

DNA for the CDR3: TGTGCCAGCAGTTACTCAGGACATTTATTTGGAGACACCCGACTTAACTATGGCTACACCTTC. Protein: CASSYSGHLFGDTRLNYGYTF. The chain is built from TRBV6-2 or TRBV6-3 and TRBJ1-2; tentatively, D is TRBD1 (5 bases). The CDR3 is 21 residues long. Germline loops: CDR1 MNHEY, CDR2 SVGEGT. Trimming removed 0 bases from V and 1 base from J, with 27 bases in between.

In this sample, this clone turned up a few times. The genes are TRBV5-5 and TRBJ1-6; 7 bases match TRBD1. With 0 bases clipped from V and 7 bases from J, the junction kept 4 bases outside the gene matches. This CDR3 spans 15 amino acids. Germline-derived CDR1 and CDR2 are SGHKS and YYEKEE (reference sequence). The CDR3 is CASSLGSRGNSPLHF. The CDR3 nucleotides are TGTGCCAGCAGCTTGGGCTCCAGGGGGAATTCACCCCTCCACTTT.

This clone turned up a few times. In DNA form, the CDR3 reads TGTGCCATCAGTGGGGACAGGGATCTTCAGCCCCAGCATTTT. Protein product: CAISGDRDLQPQHF. The chain links TRBV10-3 to TRBJ1-5; 9 bases line up with TRBD1. After removal of 4 bases from V and 6 bases from J, the junction contained 4 bases not matched to a gene. The CDR3 loop spans 14 amino acids. Per germline, CDR1 ENHRY and CDR2 SYGVKD.